These 30 T cell receptor beta chains were all obtained from the same sample, sequenced in a study of T cell repertoires in cytomegalovirus infection (dated by TCRdb to the late 2010s). Sample treatment or condition, as interpreted from the label and publication: in vitro stimulation with specific CMV peptide epitopes to enrich CMV-specific T cells. Antigen specificity for these receptors is unknown. Sequenced using an Illumina HiSeq 1500. TCRdb reprocessed the public reads (quality trimming at Q25 with fastp, clone calling with MiXCR) and kept in-frame beta chains. Records with the same CDR3 protein are collapsed into one entry carrying the most frequent genes and DNA. The sample records approximately 100,000 distinct CDR3 sequences, under 45% of which are singletons. The ten largest clones capture about 74% of the sample. Sequences were derived from CD8+ T cells from cultured PBMCs, sampled from culture after CMV antigen stimulation. The receptor source for this set is a human donor in good health (CMV status not recorded). Some clones in this sample may be carry-over from other donors' samples.

DNA of the CDR3: TGCGCCAGCAGCTTGGACAGCGGGTCCTACAATGAGCAGTTCTTC. Translating gives CASSLDSGSYNEQFF. The J gene is TRBJ2-1, the V gene TRBV5-1; D is possibly TRBD2 (6 bases). Germline CDR1 is SGHRS and CDR2 is YFSETQ. The CDR3 consists of 15 residues. Trimming removed 0 bases from V and 1 base from J, with 8 bases in between.

The chain is built from TRBV27 and TRBJ1-1; D is ambiguous. With 4 bases removed from V and 11 bases from J, the gap between germline ends came to 11 bases. CDR1 is MNHEY, CDR2 SMNVEV, per germline (reference sequence). The CDR3 length is 11 residues. DNA of the CDR3: TGTGCCAGCAGTTCCGGAGTGGGGGCTTTCTTT. Its translation: CASSSGVGAFF.

This clonotype was recorded a few times. The gene calls are TRBV12-3 or TRBV12-4 and TRBJ1-2; D not certain. This CDR3 has 14 amino acids. V was pared by 5 bases and J by 3 bases, with 13 bases between. As DNA, the CDR3 is TGTGCCAGCAGTCCCGCGGGGAGGCACTATGGCTACACCTTC. Encoded protein: CASSPAGRHYGYTF.

The chain carries TRBV5-4 and TRBJ1-3; 7 bases agree with TRBD1. The V gene's germline CDR1 is SGHNT and CDR2 YYREEE (reference sequence). The V and J ends lost 4 bases and 9 bases, in that order; junction bases with no gene match: 7. The CDR3 contains 13 residues. The CDR3 sequence is CASSPRDSVTIYF. DNA of the CDR3: TGTGCCAGCAGCCCCCGGGACAGTGTCACCATATATTTT.

This clonotype showed up many times. The CDR3 DNA follows: TGTGCCAGCAGTTTAGCGCTAAATCCGGGTTCTAATGAAAAACTGTTTTTT. Translation gives CASSLALNPGSNEKLFF. This chain links TRBV12-3 or TRBV12-4 with TRBJ1-4; D is unclear. This CDR3 region has 17 residues. V dropped 0 bases and J dropped 3 bases, with 14 bases sitting between them.

This chain connects TRBV4-1 to TRBJ2-2; D call uncertain. V shed 0 bases and J shed 13 bases, with 9 bases lying between them. Per germline, CDR1 MGHRA and CDR2 YSYEKL. This CDR3 has 12 residues. CDR3 bases: TGCGCCAGCAGCCAAGATATGTGGGCGCTGTTTTTT. Translating it yields CASSQDMWALFF.

This clonotype was detected only once. The chain has TRBV20-1 and TRBJ1-1; no clear D gene. Trimming stripped 6 bases from V and 1 base from J, with 9 bases between. This CDR3 spans 12 amino acids. CDR1 is DFQATT, CDR2 SNEGSKA, per germline (reference sequence). The CDR3 loop reads CSANMGNTEAFF. The CDR3 coding sequence is TGCAGTGCGAATATGGGGAACACTGAAGCTTTCTTT.

CDR3 sequence reads: CASSRGLVKETQYF. In DNA, the CDR3 is TGTGCCAGCAGCCGGGGCTTGGTCAAAGAGACCCAGTACTTC. This rearrangement joins TRBV11-2 to TRBJ2-5, with D perhaps assigned TRBD1 or TRBD2 (5 bases each). Germline V CDR1 and CDR2: SGHAT, FQNNGV. With 5 bases removed from V and 3 bases from J, the gap between germline ends came to 13 bases. The CDR3 is 14 amino acids.

Only a few counts were recorded for this clonotype. V gene TRBV5-1 combines with J gene TRBJ2-5; 8 positions agree with TRBD2. Per germline, CDR1 SGHRS and CDR2 YFSETQ. The trim removed 0 bases at V and 2 bases at J, leaving 3 bases unmatched. The CDR3 is 15 residues long. The CDR3 DNA reads TGCGCCAGCAGCTTGGTCGGCGGGGGGCAAGAGACCCAGTACTTC. Translating gives CASSLVGGGQETQYF.

The V call is TRBV4-1, the J call TRBJ2-7; 7 bases line up with TRBD2. This CDR3 comprises 15 residues. Germline assignment: CDR1 MGHRA and CDR2 YSYEKL. With 3 bases clipped from V and 0 bases from J, the junction kept 5 bases outside the gene matches. This CDR3 reads CASSQVGGGSYEQYF. CDR3 nucleotide sequence: TGCGCCAGCAGCCAGGTCGGCGGGGGCTCCTACGAGCAGTACTTC.

The table lists this clonotype with a few counts. The V call is TRBV12-3 or TRBV12-4, the J call TRBJ2-7; D is ambiguous. The length of the CDR3 is 13 residues. Between the trimmed V and J ends, which lost 1 base and 4 bases, there was a span of 8 bases. CDR3 in amino acids: CASSLGSDYEQYF. For the CDR3, the DNA is TGTGCCAGCAGTTTAGGTTCTGATTACGAGCAGTACTTC.

This chain links TRBV12-3 or TRBV12-4 with TRBJ2-5, with 8 bases aligning to TRBD2. CDR3 size: 14 residues. With V trimmed by 5 bases and J by 5 bases, 7 bases remained unmatched. As DNA, the CDR3 is TGTGCCAGCAGTCCCGGGACTAGAGCCGAGACCCAGTACTTC. The encoded protein is CASSPGTRAETQYF.

Many counts were recorded for this clonotype. The V gene is TRBV7-9, the J gene TRBJ1-1, with 8 bases fitting TRBD1. The germline V gene has CDR1 SEHNR and CDR2 FQNEAQ (reference sequence). V dropped 1 base and J dropped 10; count of bases not matched to a gene: 17. The CDR3 is 17 residues long. This chain's CDR3 is CASSLEGTAGGYRGAFF. The CDR3 nucleotides are TGTGCCAGCAGCTTAGAAGGTACGGCAGGGGGCTATAGGGGAGCTTTCTTT.

Only a few counts were recorded for this clonotype. This chain connects TRBV6-5 to TRBJ2-5; no reliable D call. The CDR3 extends over 16 amino acids. V dropped 0 bases and J dropped 5 bases, with 16 bases sitting between them. Germline V CDR1 and CDR2: MNHEY, SVGAGI. CDR3 loop: CASSYSQTGWRETQYF. CDR3 bases: TGTGCCAGCAGTTACTCCCAGACCGGCTGGCGGGAGACCCAGTACTTC.

This clonotype was recorded a few times. CDR3 nucleotides: TGTGCCAGCAGTTACTCGGGGCCAGCCCCTAGAGGCTACACCTTC. This codes for CASSYSGPAPRGYTF. The chain recombines TRBV6-5 with TRBJ1-2; D possibly corresponds to TRBD1 (5 bases). CDR1 MNHEY and CDR2 SVGAGI come from the germline V gene. The CDR3 has 15 residues. The ends were cut back, 0 bases at V and 8 bases at J, with 16 bases in the middle.

The genes are TRBV4-1 and TRBJ2-1; 9 bases match TRBD2. CDR3 length equals 17 residues. Germline V CDR1 and CDR2: MGHRA, YSYEKL. The V gene end was trimmed by 3 bases and the J gene end by 8 bases; junction bases not matched to a gene: 14. The CDR3, as DNA: TGCGCCAGCAGCCAGAGGACTCCGGGACTAGCCAACCATGAGCAGTTCTTC. It translates to CASSQRTPGLANHEQFF.

The rearrangement links TRBV27 to TRBJ1-1, with D possibly TRBD1 on 6 matching bases. Per the germline V gene, CDR1 is MNHEY and CDR2 is SMNVEV (reference sequence). This CDR3 spans 13 amino acids. Deletions cut 8 bases from V and 5 bases from J, with 15 bases between. The CDR3 spells CASSGRGSTEAFF. The CDR3, as DNA: TGTGCCAGCTCCGGGAGGGGGTCGACTGAAGCTTTCTTT.

This clonotype was observed many times. The chain joins TRBV11-1 to TRBJ2-7; tentatively, D is TRBD1 (6 bases). This CDR3 is 16 amino acids long. Trimming took off 0 bases at V and 3 bases at J, with 15 bases between the two ends. Germline V CDR1 and CDR2: SGHAT, FQDESV (reference sequence). CDR3: CASSLASTGSNYEQYF. As DNA, the CDR3 is TGTGCCAGCAGCTTAGCGTCCACAGGGTCGAACTACGAGCAGTACTTC. The variable domain in full, completed from reference TRBV11-1 and TRBJ2-7, reads EAEVAQSPRYKITEKSQAVAFWCDPISGHATLYWYRQILGQGPELLVQFQDESVVDDSQLPKDRFSAERLKGVDSTLKIQPAELGDSAMYLCASSLASTGSNYEQYFGPGTRLTVT.

The genes are TRBV15 and TRBJ1-6; possibly TRBD1 for D (6 bases). The V gene's germline CDR1 is LNHNV and CDR2 YYDKDF (reference sequence). This CDR3 is 15 amino acids long. With 1 base removed from V and 6 bases from J, the gap between germline ends came to 10 bases. The CDR3 DNA sequence: TGTGCCACCAGCAGAGCACACAGGGCTAATTCACCCCTCCACTTT. It yields the protein CATSRAHRANSPLHF.

This clonotype was seen more than once but under ten times. V is TRBV7-6 and J is TRBJ2-3; 11 positions agree with TRBD2. Germline V lookup: CDR1 SGHVS, CDR2 FNYEAQ. This CDR3 is built from 17 residues. V trimming: 5 bases; J trimming: 4 bases; junction bases outside the gene matches: 11. CDR3 nucleotide sequence: TGTGCCAGCAGCCTACTAGCGGGGGACGACCGAGCAGATACGCAGTATTTT. Translation: CASSLLAGDDRADTQYF.

This clonotype was detected many times. CDR3 sequence (DNA): TGTGCCAGCAGCCCGGGACTACCTCCTGAGCAGTACTTC. Its protein is CASSPGLPPEQYF. The chain carries TRBV7-2 and TRBJ2-7; 7 nucleotides align to TRBD2. The V gene's germline CDR1 is SGHTA and CDR2 FQGNSA. Trimming took 5 bases from V and 7 from J; bases not matched to a gene: 8. This CDR3 contains 13 residues.

This clonotype was counted many times. This chain joins TRBV27 and TRBJ2-7, with D hard to call. The CDR3 consists of 12 residues. The V gene's germline CDR1 is MNHEY and CDR2 SMNVEV (reference sequence). The V end was cut by 6 bases, the J end by 2 bases, with 8 bases between. CDR3 nucleotide sequence: TGTGCCAGCAGAGGCGTAGCCTACGAGCAGTACTTC. Amino acid sequence: CASRGVAYEQYF.

This clonotype was picked up a small number of times. The chain is built from TRBV27 and TRBJ2-7; 8 positions match TRBD1. Trimming at V came to 5 bases and at J to 5 bases, leaving 8 bases not matched to a gene. This CDR3 contains 14 residues. Germline V gene sequence: CDR1 MNHEY, CDR2 SMNVEV (reference sequence). The CDR3 is CASSPRGQGHEQYF. The CDR3, as DNA: TGTGCCAGCAGTCCTAGAGGACAGGGCCACGAGCAGTACTTC.

The chain recombines TRBV19 with TRBJ2-3; TRBD2 is a possible D gene (6 bases). Per the germline V gene, CDR1 is LNHDA and CDR2 is SQIVND (reference sequence). The CDR3 loop spans 15 amino acids. The V gene lost 3 bases and the J gene lost 2 bases, with 12 bases spanning the gap. CDR3 residues: CASSIGGADTDTQYF. The CDR3 region has the DNA TGTGCCAGTAGTATTGGCGGGGCCGACACAGATACGCAGTATTTT.

This clonotype was seen a single time. J is TRBJ2-2 and V is TRBV20-1, with 7 bases that match TRBD2. This CDR3 comprises 15 residues. From germline, CDR1 is DFQATT and CDR2 SNEGSKA (reference sequence). V lost 0 bases, J lost 5 bases, and 6 bases stayed unmatched. DNA of the CDR3: TGCAGTGCTAGAGATAAACTAGCGAGGACCGGGGAGCTGTTTTTT. It codes for CSARDKLARTGELFF.

The rearrangement joins TRBV6-1 to TRBJ2-7, with TRBD2 identical over 12 bases. This CDR3 is built from 16 residues. Germline-derived CDR1 and CDR2 are MNHNS and SASEGT. With 4 bases clipped from V and 0 bases from J, the junction kept 4 bases outside the gene matches. As DNA, the CDR3 is TGTGCCAGCAGTGGGACTAGCGGGGTTTCCTCCTACGAGCAGTACTTC. Translating it yields CASSGTSGVSSYEQYF.

This clonotype was recorded at least ten times. V gene TRBV28 combines with J gene TRBJ2-5, with D perhaps matching TRBD2 (6 bases). The germline V and J ends were trimmed by 5 bases and 0 bases, with 10 bases remaining between them. Per germline, CDR1 MDHEN and CDR2 SYDVKM. This CDR3 is built from 14 residues. This CDR3 is CASSPRGYQETQYF. The DNA of the CDR3 is TGTGCCAGCAGTCCTCGGGGGTACCAAGAGACCCAGTACTTC. Looking up the rest from reference TRBV28 and TRBJ2-5 gives the full variable domain: DVKVTQSSRYLVKRTGEKVFLECVQDMDHENMFWYRQDPGLGLRLIYFSYDVKMKEKGDIPEGYSVSREKKERFSLILESASTNQTSMYLCASSPRGYQETQYFGPGTRLLVL.

The genes are TRBV7-6 and TRBJ2-1; the D is unclear. CDR3 size: 15 residues. CDR1 and CDR2 (germline): SGHVS, FNYEAQ. V was clipped by 0 bases and J by 2 bases, with 8 bases between them. The CDR3 spells CASSLAAGPYNEQFF. DNA of the CDR3: TGTGCCAGCAGCTTAGCGGCAGGCCCCTACAATGAGCAGTTCTTC.

The chain recombines TRBV20-1 with TRBJ2-1; 10 nucleotides line up with TRBD2. After removal of 3 bases from V and 7 bases from J, the junction contained 6 bases not matched to a gene. The CDR3 runs 14 residues. Per germline, CDR1 DFQATT and CDR2 SNEGSKA (reference sequence). Here the CDR3 reads CSARTLAGVNEQFF. The CDR3 DNA reads as TGCAGTGCTAGGACTCTAGCGGGGGTAAATGAGCAGTTCTTC.

V gene TRBV11-2 combines with J gene TRBJ2-2, with 12 bases aligning to TRBD2. J lost 8 bases, V lost 0 bases, and 16 bases had no gene match. The CDR3 extends over 20 amino acids. CDR1 is SGHAT and CDR2 is FQNNGV in the germline V gene. CDR3 DNA: TGTGCCAGCAGCTTAGATCCGCGACTAGCGGGGGCGTCCGTTGGAGGGGAGCTGTTTTTT. It yields the protein CASSLDPRLAGASVGGELFF.